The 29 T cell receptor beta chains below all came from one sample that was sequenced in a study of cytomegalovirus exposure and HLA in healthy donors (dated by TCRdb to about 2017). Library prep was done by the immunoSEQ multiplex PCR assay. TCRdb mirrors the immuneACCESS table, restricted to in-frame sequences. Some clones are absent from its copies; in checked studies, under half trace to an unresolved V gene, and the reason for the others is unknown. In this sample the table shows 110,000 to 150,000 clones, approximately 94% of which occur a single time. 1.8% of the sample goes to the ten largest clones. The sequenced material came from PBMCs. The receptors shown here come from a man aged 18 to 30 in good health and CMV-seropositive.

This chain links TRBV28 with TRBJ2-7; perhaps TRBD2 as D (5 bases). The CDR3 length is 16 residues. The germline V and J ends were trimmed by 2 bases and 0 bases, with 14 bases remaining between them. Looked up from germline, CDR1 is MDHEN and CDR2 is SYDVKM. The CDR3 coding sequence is TGTGCCAGCAGTTTAGCCCTTTTCCGGGGCTCCTACGAGCAGTACTTC. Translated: CASSLALFRGSYEQYF.

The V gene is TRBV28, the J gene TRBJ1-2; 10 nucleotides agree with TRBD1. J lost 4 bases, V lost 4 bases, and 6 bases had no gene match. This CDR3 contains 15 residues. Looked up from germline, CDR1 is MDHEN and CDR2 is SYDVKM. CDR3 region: CASSWDRGLGYGYTF. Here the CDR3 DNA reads TGTGCCAGCAGTTGGGACAGGGGACTTGGCTATGGCTACACCTTC.

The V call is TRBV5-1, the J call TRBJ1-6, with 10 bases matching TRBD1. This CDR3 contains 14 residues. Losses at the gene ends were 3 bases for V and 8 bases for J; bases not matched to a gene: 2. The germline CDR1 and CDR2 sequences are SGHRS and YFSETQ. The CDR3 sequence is CASSSDRGHSPLHF. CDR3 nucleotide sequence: TGCGCCAGCAGCTCCGACAGGGGGCATTCACCCCTCCACTTT.

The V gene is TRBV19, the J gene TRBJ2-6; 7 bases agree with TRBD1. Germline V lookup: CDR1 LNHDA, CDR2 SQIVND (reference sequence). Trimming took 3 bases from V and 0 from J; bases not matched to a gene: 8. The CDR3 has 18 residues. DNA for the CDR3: TGTGCCAGTAGTATTAGACAGGGCCTAAGCTCTGGGGCCAACGTCCTGACTTTC. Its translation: CASSIRQGLSSGANVLTF.

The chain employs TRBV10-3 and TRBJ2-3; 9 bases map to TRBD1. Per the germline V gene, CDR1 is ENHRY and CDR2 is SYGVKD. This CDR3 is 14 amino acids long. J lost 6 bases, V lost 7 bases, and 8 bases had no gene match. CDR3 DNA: TGTGCCATCAACCCGGGACAGGGAACGGATACGCAGTATTTT. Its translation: CAINPGQGTDTQYF.

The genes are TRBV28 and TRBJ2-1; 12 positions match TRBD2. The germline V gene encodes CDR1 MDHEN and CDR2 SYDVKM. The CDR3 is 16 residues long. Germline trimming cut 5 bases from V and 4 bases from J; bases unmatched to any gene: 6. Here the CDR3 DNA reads TGTGCCAGCAGTCTTTGGACTAGCGGGGTTTACAATGAGCAGTTCTTC. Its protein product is CASSLWTSGVYNEQFF. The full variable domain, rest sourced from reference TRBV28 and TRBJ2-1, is DVKVTQSSRYLVKRTGEKVFLECVQDMDHENMFWYRQDPGLGLRLIYFSYDVKMKEKGDIPEGYSVSREKKERFSLILESASTNQTSMYLCASSLWTSGVYNEQFFGPGTRLTVL.

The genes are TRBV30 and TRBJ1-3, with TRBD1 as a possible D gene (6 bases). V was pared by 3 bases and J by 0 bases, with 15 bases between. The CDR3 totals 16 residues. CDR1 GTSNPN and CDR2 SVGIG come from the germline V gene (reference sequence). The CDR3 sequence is CAWSQDSTLSGNTIYF. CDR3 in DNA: TGTGCCTGGAGCCAGGACAGTACCCTCTCTGGAAACACCATATATTTT.

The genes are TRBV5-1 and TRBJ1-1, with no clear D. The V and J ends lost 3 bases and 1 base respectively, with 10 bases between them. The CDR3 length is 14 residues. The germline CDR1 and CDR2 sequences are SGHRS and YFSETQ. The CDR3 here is CASSWSGGNTEAFF. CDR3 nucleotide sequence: TGCGCCAGCAGCTGGTCCGGCGGGAACACTGAAGCTTTCTTT.

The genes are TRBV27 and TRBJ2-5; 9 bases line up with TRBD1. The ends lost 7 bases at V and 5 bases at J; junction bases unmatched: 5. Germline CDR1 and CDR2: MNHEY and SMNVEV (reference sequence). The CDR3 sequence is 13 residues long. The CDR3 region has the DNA TGTGCCAGCAAAACAGGGGGCTTCGAGACCCAGTACTTC. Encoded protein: CASKTGGFETQYF.

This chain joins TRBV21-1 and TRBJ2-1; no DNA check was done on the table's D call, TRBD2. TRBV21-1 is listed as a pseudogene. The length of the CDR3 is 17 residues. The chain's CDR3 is CASSYPGREPWDNEQFF. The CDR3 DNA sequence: TGTGCCAGCAGCTACCCTGGGAGGGAACCTTGGGACAATGAGCAGTTCTTC.

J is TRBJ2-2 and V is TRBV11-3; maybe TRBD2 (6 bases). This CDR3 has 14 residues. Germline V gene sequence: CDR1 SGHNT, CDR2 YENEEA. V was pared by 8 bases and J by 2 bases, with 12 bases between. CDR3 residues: CASQAGLNTGELFF. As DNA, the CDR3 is TGTGCCAGCCAGGCCGGACTAAACACCGGGGAGCTGTTTTTT.

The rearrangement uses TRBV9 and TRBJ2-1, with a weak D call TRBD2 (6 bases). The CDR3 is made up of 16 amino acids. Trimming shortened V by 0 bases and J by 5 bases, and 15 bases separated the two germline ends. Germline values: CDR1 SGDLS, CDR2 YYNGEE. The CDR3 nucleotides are TGTGCCAGCAGCGTAGATTGGGGGAGGTTGAACAATGAGCAGTTCTTC. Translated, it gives CASSVDWGRLNNEQFF. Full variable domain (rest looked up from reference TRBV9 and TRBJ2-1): DSGVTQTPKHLITATGQRVTLRCSPRSGDLSVYWYQQSLDQGLQFLIQYYNGEERAKGNILERFSAQQFPDLHSELNLSSLELGDSALYFCASSVDWGRLNNEQFFGPGTRLTVL.

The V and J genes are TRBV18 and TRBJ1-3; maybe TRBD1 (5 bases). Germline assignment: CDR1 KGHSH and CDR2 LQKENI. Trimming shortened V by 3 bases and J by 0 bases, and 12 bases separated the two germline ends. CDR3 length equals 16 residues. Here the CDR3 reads CASSPYGTFSGNTIYF. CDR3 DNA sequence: TGTGCCAGCTCACCTTACGGGACTTTCTCTGGAAACACCATATATTTT.

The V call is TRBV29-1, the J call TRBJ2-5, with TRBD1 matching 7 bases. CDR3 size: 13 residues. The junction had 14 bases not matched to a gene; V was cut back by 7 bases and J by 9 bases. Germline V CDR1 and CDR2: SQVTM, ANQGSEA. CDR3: CSGLGQDPEAQYF. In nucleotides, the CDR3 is TGCAGCGGGCTAGGACAGGACCCGGAGGCCCAGTACTTC.

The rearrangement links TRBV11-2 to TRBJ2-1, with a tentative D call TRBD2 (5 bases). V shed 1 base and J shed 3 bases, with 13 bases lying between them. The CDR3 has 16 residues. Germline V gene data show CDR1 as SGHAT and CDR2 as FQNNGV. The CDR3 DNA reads TGTGCCAGCAGCTTAGTTCCCCCGGGAAGCTACAATGAGCAGTTCTTC. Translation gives CASSLVPPGSYNEQFF.

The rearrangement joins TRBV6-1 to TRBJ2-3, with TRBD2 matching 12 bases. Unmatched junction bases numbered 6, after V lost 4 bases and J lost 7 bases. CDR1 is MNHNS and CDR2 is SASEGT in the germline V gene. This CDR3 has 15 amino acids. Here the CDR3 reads CASSGLAGGEHTQYF. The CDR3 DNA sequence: TGTGCCAGCAGTGGGCTAGCGGGAGGGGAACATACGCAGTATTTT.

The DNA of the CDR3 is TGTGCCAGCAGTTGGGCGGGACAGGGGCATCATAACACTGAAGCTTTCTTT. Protein product: CASSWAGQGHHNTEAFF. V usage is TRBV2 and J usage is TRBJ1-1; 10 bases align to TRBD1. Per the germline V gene, CDR1 is SNHLY and CDR2 is FYNNEI. Trimming at V came to 5 bases and at J to 2 bases, leaving 11 bases not matched to a gene. The CDR3 spans 17 residues.

The CDR3 sequence is CASSLVAGDYNEQFF. Written as DNA, the CDR3 is TGTGCCAGCAGCTTAGTAGCGGGAGACTACAATGAGCAGTTCTTC. The chain employs TRBV7-9 and TRBJ2-1, with 9 bases identical to TRBD2. The V gene's germline CDR1 is SEHNR and CDR2 FQNEAQ (reference sequence). The CDR3 contains 15 residues. With V trimmed by 1 base and J by 3 bases, 1 base remained unmatched.

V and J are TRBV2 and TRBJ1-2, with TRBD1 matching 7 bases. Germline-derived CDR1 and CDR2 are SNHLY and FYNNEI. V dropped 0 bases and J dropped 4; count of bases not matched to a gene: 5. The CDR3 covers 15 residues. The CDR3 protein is CASSEAPGQLYGYTF. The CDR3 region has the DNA TGTGCCAGCAGTGAAGCACCGGGACAGCTCTATGGCTACACCTTC.

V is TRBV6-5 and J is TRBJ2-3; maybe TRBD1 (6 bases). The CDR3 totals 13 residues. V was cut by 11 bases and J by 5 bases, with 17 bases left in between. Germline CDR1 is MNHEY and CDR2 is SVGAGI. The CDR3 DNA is TGTGCCGTGAATCCGACAGGCCTAGATACGCAGTATTTT. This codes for CAVNPTGLDTQYF.

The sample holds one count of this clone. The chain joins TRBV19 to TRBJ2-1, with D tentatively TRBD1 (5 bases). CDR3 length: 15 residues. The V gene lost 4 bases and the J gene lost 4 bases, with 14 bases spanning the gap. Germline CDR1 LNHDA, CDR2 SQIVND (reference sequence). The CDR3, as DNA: TGTGCCAGTAGTAGTCAGGGATTGCAGTACAATGAGCAGTTCTTC. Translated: CASSSQGLQYNEQFF. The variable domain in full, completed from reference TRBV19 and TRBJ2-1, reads DGGITQSPKYLFRKEGQNVTLSCEQNLNHDAMYWYRQDPGQGLRLIYYSQIVNDFQKGDIAEGYSVSREKKESFPLTVTSAQKNPTAFYLCASSSQGLQYNEQFFGPGTRLTVL.

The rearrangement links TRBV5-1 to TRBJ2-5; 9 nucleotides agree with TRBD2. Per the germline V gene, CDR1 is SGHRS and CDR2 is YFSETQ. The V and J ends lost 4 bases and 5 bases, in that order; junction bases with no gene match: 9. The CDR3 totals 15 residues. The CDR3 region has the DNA TGCGCCAGCAGCATTAGCGGGAGAATGGTGGAGACCCAGTACTTC. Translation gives CASSISGRMVETQYF.

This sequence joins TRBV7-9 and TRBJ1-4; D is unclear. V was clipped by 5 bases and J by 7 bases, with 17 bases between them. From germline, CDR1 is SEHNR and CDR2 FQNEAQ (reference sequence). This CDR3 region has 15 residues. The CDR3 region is CASSDSEAVIEKLFF. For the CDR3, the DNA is TGTGCCAGCAGCGATTCCGAGGCGGTGATTGAAAAACTGTTTTTT.

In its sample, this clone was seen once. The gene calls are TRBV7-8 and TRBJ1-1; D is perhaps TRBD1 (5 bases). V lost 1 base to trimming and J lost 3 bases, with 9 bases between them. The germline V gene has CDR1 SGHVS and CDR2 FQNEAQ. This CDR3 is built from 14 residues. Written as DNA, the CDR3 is TGTGCCAGCAGCTTAGAACCAGGGTACACTGAAGCTTTCTTT. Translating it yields CASSLEPGYTEAFF.

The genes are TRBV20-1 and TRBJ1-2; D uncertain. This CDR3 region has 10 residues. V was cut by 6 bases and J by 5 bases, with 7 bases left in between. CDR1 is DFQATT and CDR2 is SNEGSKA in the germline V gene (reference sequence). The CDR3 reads CSAREYGYTF. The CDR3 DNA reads TGCAGTGCGCGGGAGTATGGCTACACCTTC.

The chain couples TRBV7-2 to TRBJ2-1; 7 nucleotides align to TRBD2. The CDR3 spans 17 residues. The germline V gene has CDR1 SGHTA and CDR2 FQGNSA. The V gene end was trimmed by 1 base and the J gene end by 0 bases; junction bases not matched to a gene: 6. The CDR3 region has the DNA TGTGCCAGCAGCTTAGTGGGTAGCGGGCTCTCCTACAATGAGCAGTTCTTC. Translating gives CASSLVGSGLSYNEQFF.

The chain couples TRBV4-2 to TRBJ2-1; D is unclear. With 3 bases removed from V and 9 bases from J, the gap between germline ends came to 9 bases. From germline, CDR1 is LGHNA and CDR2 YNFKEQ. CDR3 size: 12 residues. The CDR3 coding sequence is TGTGCCAGCAGCCAGGGCCCTACTGAGCAGTTCTTC. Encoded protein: CASSQGPTEQFF.

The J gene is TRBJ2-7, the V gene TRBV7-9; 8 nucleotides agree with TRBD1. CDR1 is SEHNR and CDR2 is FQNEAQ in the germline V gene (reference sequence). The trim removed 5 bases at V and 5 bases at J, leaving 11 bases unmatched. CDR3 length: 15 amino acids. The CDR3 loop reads CASSPRQGRVDEQYF. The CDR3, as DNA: TGTGCCAGCAGCCCTAGACAGGGGCGGGTGGACGAGCAGTACTTC.

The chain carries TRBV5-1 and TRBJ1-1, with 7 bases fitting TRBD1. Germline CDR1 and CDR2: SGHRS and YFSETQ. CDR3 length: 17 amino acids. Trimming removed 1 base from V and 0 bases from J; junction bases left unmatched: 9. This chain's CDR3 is CASSLTPGQYMNTEAFF. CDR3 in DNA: TGCGCCAGCAGCTTGACTCCGGGACAGTATATGAACACTGAAGCTTTCTTT.